A selection of T cell receptor beta chains follows, all from one sample in a study of cytomegalovirus exposure and HLA in healthy donors. The table came from immunoSEQ multiplex PCR; TCRdb's copy has only in-frame clones and leaves some out. The profile shows 75,000 to 95,000 clones, roughly three fifths of them singletons. The specimen sequenced was PBMCs. The receptors were sampled from a woman in her twenties or thirties in good health and CMV-seronegative. Both conserved end residues are part of each CDR3. The D gene is left open where the match is weak. Not all rows give a size; the values are once, few, many and, for expanded clones, a class.

>TRBJ2-7|TRBV6-6|few|.
CASSRSGGGTYEQYF
TGTGCCAGCAGTAGGAGCGGAGGTGGTACCTACGAGCAGTACTTC
>TRBJ2-7|TRBV4-1|.|TRBD2
CASSQGLDYEQYF
TGCGCCAGCAGCCAGGGACTAGACTACGAGCAGTACTTC
>TRBJ2-7|TRBV29-1|.|TRBD1
CSVEGTGRSYEQYF
TGCAGCGTTGAGGGGACAGGGCGATCCTACGAGCAGTACTTC
>TRBJ1-2|TRBV7-9|once|TRBD1
CAGETGPTFGYTF
TGTGCCGGGGAGACAGGGCCGACTTTTGGCTACACCTTC
>TRBJ1-1|TRBV9|.|.
CASSHRGEAEAFF
TGTGCCAGCAGCCACCGGGGGGAAGCTGAAGCTTTCTTT
>TRBJ2-7|TRBV7-3|.|TRBD2
CASSLMGGGPNEQYF
TGTGCCAGCAGCTTAATGGGGGGAGGGCCTAACGAGCAGTACTTC
>TRBJ1-1|TRBV9|.|.
CASSGDINTEAFF
TGTGCCAGCAGCGGGGACATTAACACTGAAGCTTTCTTT
>TRBJ1-6|TRBV27|few|.
CASSLWRTNSPLHF
TGTGCCAGCAGTTTGTGGAGGACCAATTCACCCCTCCACTTT
>TRBJ2-1|TRBV10-3|.|.
CAISDGQGYYNEQFF
TGTGCCATCAGTGATGGTCAGGGGTACTACAATGAGCAGTTCTTC
>TRBJ2-1|TRBV27|.|.
CASSYPSKYNEQFF
TGTGCCAGCAGTTATCCGAGTAAATACAATGAGCAGTTCTTC
>TRBJ2-5|TRBV10-3|.|TRBD2
CAISESTSGGIQYF
TGTGCCATCAGTGAGTCAACTAGCGGGGGGATCCAGTACTTC
>TRBJ1-5|TRBV12-5|.|.
CASGSSNQPQHF
TGTGCTAGTGGTTCCAGTAATCAGCCCCAGCATTTT
>TRBJ2-5|TRBV7-8|.|.
CASTTRRGEETQYF
TGTGCCAGCACTACAAGGAGGGGCGAAGAGACCCAGTACTTC
>TRBJ2-2|TRBV10-3|.|.
CASDEAGNTGELFF
TGTGCCAGCGATGAGGCGGGGAACACCGGGGAGCTGTTTTTT
>TRBJ2-5|TRBV9|.|.
CASSVGTDLQETQYF
TGTGCCAGCAGCGTAGGCACAGACCTCCAAGAGACCCAGTACTTC
>TRBJ2-7|TRBV7-2|.|.
CASSLEPGAYEQYF
TGTGCCAGCAGCTTAGAGCCGGGAGCCTACGAGCAGTACTTC
>TRBJ1-2|TRBV6-5|.|.
CASSYTPKGLYGYTF
TGTGCCAGCAGTTATACCCCTAAGGGGTTATATGGCTACACCTTC
>TRBJ2-7|TRBV10-3|.|TRBD2
CAIRQIAGAYEQYF
TGTGCCATCAGGCAAATAGCGGGGGCCTACGAGCAGTACTTC
>TRBJ1-3|TRBV5-1|.|TRBD1
CASSPTGAPGNTIYF
TGCGCCAGCAGCCCGACAGGGGCGCCTGGAAACACCATATATTTT
>TRBJ2-4|TRBV28|few|TRBD1
CASSSSSGTGALDIQYF
TGTGCCAGCAGTTCTTCCAGCGGGACAGGGGCTTTAGACATTCAGTACTTC
>TRBJ1-2|TRBV13|.|.
CASSSTRVGGYTF
TGTGCCAGCAGCTCCACACGGGTTGGTGGCTACACCTTC
>TRBJ2-7|TRBV28|.|.
CASSFSGEGPAPYEQYF
TGTGCCAGCAGTTTCTCGGGGGAAGGACCCGCTCCCTACGAGCAGTACTTC
>TRBJ2-3|TRBV10-3|.|TRBD2
CASRTSGVDTQYF
TGTGCCTCCCGGACTAGCGGAGTAGATACGCAGTATTTT
>TRBJ1-2|TRBV5-6|once|TRBD1
CASSLGGQGAYGYTF
TGTGCCAGCAGCTTGGGAGGGCAGGGGGCGTACGGCTACACCTTC
>TRBJ1-2|TRBV6-1|.|.
CASSERYGYTF
TGTGCCAGCAGTGAACGGTATGGCTACACCTTC
>TRBJ1-1|TRBV28|.|.
CASSLGGGRNTEAFF
TGTGCCAGCAGTTTGGGGGGGGGTCGGAACACTGAAGCTTTCTTT
>TRBJ1-5|TRBV28|.|TRBD1
CASGDWRQGSGNQPQHF
TGTGCCAGCGGCGACTGGAGACAGGGGAGCGGCAATCAGCCCCAGCATTTT
>TRBJ2-3|TRBV19|.|.
CASRFISTDTQYF
TGTGCCAGTAGGTTCATTAGCACAGATACGCAGTATTTT
>TRBJ2-3|TRBV5-6|few|TRBD2
CASSLAGGPSTDTQYF
TGTGCCAGCAGCTTAGCGGGAGGGCCGAGCACAGATACGCAGTATTTT
>TRBJ1-4|TRBV2|.|TRBD1
CASSAAGTGGEKLFF
TGTGCCAGCAGTGCGGCCGGGACAGGGGGTGAAAAACTGTTTTTT
>TRBJ2-3|TRBV5-1|.|.
CASRLVGGTDTQYF
TGCGCCAGCAGGTTAGTGGGAGGCACAGATACGCAGTATTTT
>TRBJ2-5|TRBV4-2|.|TRBD1
CASSQIGTVQETQYF
TGTGCCAGCAGCCAAATAGGGACAGTTCAAGAGACCCAGTACTTC
>TRBJ1-5|TRBV19|once|.
CASSPGDQGQPQHF
TGTGCCAGTAGTCCAGGGGACCAGGGTCAGCCCCAGCATTTT
>TRBJ2-5|TRBV12-5|.|.
CASADTRQYF
TGTGCTAGTGCAGACACCCGCCAGTACTTC
>TRBJ2-7|TRBV30|.|.
CAWSVRGTYEQYF
TGTGCCTGGAGTGTTCGAGGGACCTACGAGCAGTACTTC
>TRBJ1-2|TRBV28|.|.
CASSYLDTYYGYTF
TGTGCCAGCAGTTACCTCGACACCTACTATGGCTACACCTTC
>TRBJ2-2|TRBV11-2|.|TRBD2
CASSSSGRGGTGELFF
TGTGCCAGCAGCTCAAGCGGGAGGGGTGGCACCGGGGAGCTGTTTTTT
>TRBJ2-3|TRBV10-1|once|TRBD1
CASSEPRGHTDTQYF
TGCGCCAGCAGTGAGCCCAGGGGGCACACAGATACGCAGTATTTT
>TRBJ1-5|TRBV9|.|.
CASSVGGSNQPQHF
TGTGCCAGCAGCGTAGGCGGCTCTAATCAGCCCCAGCATTTT
>TRBJ1-4|TRBV19|.|TRBD1
CASSTRTGLEKLFF
TGTGCCAGTAGTACACGGACAGGGTTGGAAAAACTGTTTTTT
>TRBJ1-5|TRBV6-6|few|TRBD1
CASKGGAGNQPQHF
TGTGCCAGCAAAGGGGGCGCAGGCAATCAGCCCCAGCATTTT
>TRBJ1-2|TRBV6-5|.|.
CASSNGIIGYGYTF
TGTGCCAGCAGCAACGGGATAATCGGCTATGGCTACACCTTC
>TRBJ1-5|TRBV10-3|.|TRBD1
CAISESGTGVSNQPQHF
TGTGCCATCAGTGAGTCCGGGACAGGGGTTAGCAATCAGCCCCAGCATTTT
>TRBJ2-5|TRBV2|.|TRBD2
CASRGWSGGTGETQYF
TGTGCCAGCAGGGGCTGGAGCGGGGGGACTGGGGAGACCCAGTACTTC
>TRBJ2-2|TRBV7-9|.|.
CASRWDFREPGELFF
TGTGCCAGCAGATGGGACTTCAGGGAGCCCGGGGAGCTGTTTTTT
>TRBJ1-3|TRBV2|.|.
CASSDDAAGENTIYF
TGTGCCAGCAGCGATGACGCGGCAGGGGAAAACACCATATATTTT
>TRBJ2-5|TRBV6-1|.|TRBD2
CASRPGLAVKETQYF
TGTGCCAGCAGACCGGGACTAGCGGTCAAAGAGACCCAGTACTTC
>TRBJ2-7|TRBV4-1|.|TRBD2
CASSHGTSGYYEQYF
TGCGCCAGCAGCCACGGGACTAGCGGGTATTACGAGCAGTACTTC
>TRBJ1-2|TRBV4-1|.|.
CASSQVFLGEGVRPNYGYTF
TGCGCCAGCAGCCAAGTTTTTCTGGGGGAGGGGGTAAGGCCTAACTATGGCTACACCTTC
>TRBJ2-1|TRBV5-1|few|.
CASSRTAGIYNEQFF
TGCGCCAGTTCCCGGACAGCGGGAATCTACAATGAGCAGTTCTTC
>TRBJ1-2|TRBV5-1|.|.
CASSSHLQGLRGYTF
TGCGCCAGCAGCTCCCACCTACAGGGATTAAGGGGCTACACCTTC
>TRBJ2-1|TRBV9|.|.
CASSVDVGSYNEQFF
TGTGCCAGCAGCGTAGATGTTGGGAGCTACAATGAGCAGTTCTTC
>TRBJ2-7|TRBV30|.|TRBD2
CAWSVLAGGPENYEQYF
TGTGCCTGGAGTGTACTTGCGGGAGGGCCAGAGAACTACGAGCAGTACTTC
>TRBJ2-3|TRBV9|.|TRBD2
CASSVAGGSSTDTQYF
TGTGCCAGCAGCGTAGCGGGAGGGTCAAGCACAGATACGCAGTATTTT
>TRBJ2-3|TRBV6-6|.|.
CASSLGGGHFTDTQYF
TGTGCCAGCAGCCTAGGGGGGGGACACTTCACAGATACGCAGTATTTT